Listed here is a single TCR beta chain. The target antigen is unknown. Germline lookup yields CDR1 KGHSH and CDR2 LQKENI. This CDR3 has 15 amino acids. Between the trimmed V and J ends, which lost 6 bases and 5 bases, there was a span of 20 bases. The data derive from a study of OX40 agonist ivuxolimab in advanced cancers. On the study more broadly: The mean age was roughly 60 years, ranging from 23 to 79, with more than 70% of participants male. Study results and limitations: At 0.1 to 3.0 mg/kg and by week 6, clonal expansion occurred in CD4+ and CD8+ blood T cells.

TCRdb's table, derived via immunoSEQ multiplex PCR, lists solely in-frame clones and lacks some. This sample carries 55,000 to 70,000 clones, over 75% of them seen once, and the ten largest clones take roughly 1.9%. Specimen: CD4+ or CD8+ T cells sorted from blood, collected in a trial of the OX40 agonist ivuxolimab. The receptor was derived from an adult with an advanced solid tumor such as melanoma, head and neck, liver or kidney cancer. The chain employs TRBV18 and TRBJ2-7; D could derive from TRBD1 or TRBD2 (5 bases each). This CDR3 is CASSPPGRPVNEQYF. The CDR3 DNA reads as TGTGCCAGCTCCCCCCCGGGACGGCCTGTCAACGAGCAGTACTTC.